Here is one T cell receptor (beta chain) with its context. As processed by the authors: The assay estimated nucleated cells by amplifying reference gene primers. Sequenced by immunoSEQ multiplex PCR; TCRdb stores in-frame clones only, minus some. Clone size and the V and J calls come from that table; the DNA yielded D and trimming. The data show 150,000 to 200,000 clones, over 70% seen once. Self-reported history from a screening survey and questionnaire set each donor's cohort. Donors in Cohort 3 who had recovered were those with two negative PCRs, healthcare professional clearance, or resolution of their symptoms. The data are from a study of blood T cell repertoires in COVID-19. As for the study in general: T cells, B-cell-depleted T cells, or PBMCs provided the cDNA or gDNA that served as material.

Sample: PBMCs or T cells enriched from blood (not recorded which). The receptor comes from a woman aged 55-70 years who had recovered from COVID-19.

CDR3 DNA: TGTGCCAGCAGCTTAGCCGGGACAGGGGTGTCCGAGCAGTACTTC. Protein: CASSLAGTGVSEQYF. The genes are TRBV7-9 and TRBJ2-7; 10 nucleotides line up with TRBD1. This CDR3 comprises 15 residues. Per germline, CDR1 SEHNR and CDR2 FQNEAQ (reference sequence). V was pared by 0 bases and J by 6 bases, with 5 bases of the junction left unmatched.